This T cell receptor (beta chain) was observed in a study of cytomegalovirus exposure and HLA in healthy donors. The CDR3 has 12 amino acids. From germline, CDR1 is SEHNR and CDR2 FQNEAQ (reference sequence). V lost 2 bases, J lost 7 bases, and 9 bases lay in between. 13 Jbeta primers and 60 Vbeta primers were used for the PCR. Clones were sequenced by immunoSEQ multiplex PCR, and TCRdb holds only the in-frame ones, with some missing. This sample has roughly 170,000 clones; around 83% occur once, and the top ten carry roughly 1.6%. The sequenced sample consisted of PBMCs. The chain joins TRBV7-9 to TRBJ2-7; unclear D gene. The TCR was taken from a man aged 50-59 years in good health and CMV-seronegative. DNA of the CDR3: TGTGCCAGCAGCTTAACAAGCAGGGAGCAGTACTTC. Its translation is CASSLTSREQYF. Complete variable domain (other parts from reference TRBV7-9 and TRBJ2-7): DTGVSQNPRHKITKRGQNVTFRCDPISEHNRLYWYRQTLGQGPEFLTYFQNEAQLEKSRLLSDRFSAERPKGSFSTLEIQRTEQGDSAMYLCASSLTSREQYFGPGTRLTVT.